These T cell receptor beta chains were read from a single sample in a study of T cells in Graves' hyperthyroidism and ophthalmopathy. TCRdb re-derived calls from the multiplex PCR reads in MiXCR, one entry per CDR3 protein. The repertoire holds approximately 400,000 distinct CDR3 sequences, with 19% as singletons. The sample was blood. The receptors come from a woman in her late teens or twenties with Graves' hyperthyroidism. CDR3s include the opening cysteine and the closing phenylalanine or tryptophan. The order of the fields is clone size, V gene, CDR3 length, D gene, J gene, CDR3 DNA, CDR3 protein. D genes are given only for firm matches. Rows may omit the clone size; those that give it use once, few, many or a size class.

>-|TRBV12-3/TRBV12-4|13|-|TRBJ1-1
TGTGCCAGCAGTATACAGGTTAACACTGAAGCTTTCTTT
CASSIQVNTEAFF
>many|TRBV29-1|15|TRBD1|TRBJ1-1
TGCAGCGTTGAACATTTTTGGGCAGGGGGGACTGAAGCTTTCTTT
CSVEHFWAGGTEAFF
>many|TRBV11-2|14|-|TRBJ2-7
TGTGCCAGCAGCACCAACATGGGGCTATACGAGCAGTACTTC
CASSTNMGLYEQYF
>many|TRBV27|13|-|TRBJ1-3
TGTGCCAGCTCGGACCTCTCTGGAAACACCATATATTTT
CASSDLSGNTIYF
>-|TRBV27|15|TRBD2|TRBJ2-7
TGTGCCAGCAGTTCGACTAGCGGGTCCCCCTACGAGCAGTACTTC
CASSSTSGSPYEQYF
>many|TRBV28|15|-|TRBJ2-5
TGTGCCAGCAGCCCCACGGGGACCAGGGGAGAGACCCAGTACTTC
CASSPTGTRGETQYF
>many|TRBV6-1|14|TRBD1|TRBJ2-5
TGTGCCGCTCTCGTGGGACAGGGTCAAGAGACCCAGTACTTC
CAALVGQGQETQYF
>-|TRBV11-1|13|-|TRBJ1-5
TGTGCCAGCAGCTTATTCGGGGGTGAGCCCCAGCATTTT
CASSLFGGEPQHF
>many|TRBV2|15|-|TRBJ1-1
TGTGCCAGCATACGGGACTTGGAAGTGTACACTGAAGCTTTCTTT
CASIRDLEVYTEAFF
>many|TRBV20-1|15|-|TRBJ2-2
TGCAGTGCTAGAGATCTGGCCACGGGTACCGGGGAGCTGTTTTTT
CSARDLATGTGELFF
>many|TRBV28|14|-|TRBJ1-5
TGTGCCAGCACTTACGCCATTGGGGATCAGCCCCAGCATTTT
CASTYAIGDQPQHF
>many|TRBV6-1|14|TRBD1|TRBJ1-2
TGTGCCAGCAGAGAATCCGGGACAGACTATGGCTACACCTTC
CASRESGTDYGYTF
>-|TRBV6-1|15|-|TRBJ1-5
TGTGCCAGCAGTGAATTTTCGCAAGGCAATCAGCCCCAGCATTTT
CASSEFSQGNQPQHF
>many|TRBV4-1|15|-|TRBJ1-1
TGCGCCAGCAGCTTCCTCACGACATCGAACACTGAAGCTTTCTTT
CASSFLTTSNTEAFF
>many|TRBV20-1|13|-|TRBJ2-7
TGCAGTGCTAGTGATGGCGCCTCCTACGAGCAGTACTTC
CSASDGASYEQYF
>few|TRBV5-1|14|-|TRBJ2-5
TGCGCCAGCAGCCTAAACGACAGGTTAGAGACCCAGTACTTC
CASSLNDRLETQYF
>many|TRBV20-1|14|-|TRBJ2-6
TGCAGTGCAGGCGGCGTCTCTGGGGCCAACGTCCTGACTTTC
CSAGGVSGANVLTF